The entry below gives a single T cell receptor (beta chain) sequence along with its context. This clone was recorded at least ten times. It lacks a known antigen. No base-level quality is on record; no much larger clone is a single base apart. The CDR3 sequence holds 13 residues, the cysteine and phenylalanine included. The kept DNA is CDR3 alone, 39 bases in frame from the first base. CDR1 is given as LNHDA and CDR2 as SQIVND, both from the germline V gene (reference sequence). V is clipped by 4 bases and J by 6 bases, and the sequence between their germline boundaries is 9 bases long. The sample comes from a study of metastatic and nonmetastatic thyroid tumors (TCRdb year 2020). Looking at the study overall: The researchers compared repertoires between peripheral blood samples and tumor or nodule tissue samples from patients with malignant or benign thyroid disease. Broad study findings and their caveats: In both blood and tumor samples, malignant tumors were reported to have significantly higher TCR beta diversity than benign nodules.

Before undergoing thyroid surgery, none of the patients had been given any kind of treatment. Using T-cell receptor beta sequencing, the researchers looked back retrospectively at clinical samples from patients, gathered between about 2012 and 2019. Library generation was performed with PCR. This sample was sequenced with an Illumina HiSeq 4000. High-throughput sequencing was used to profile the TCR beta-chain CDR3 region of each patient. The published analysis was carried out like this. A classifier to discriminate distant-metastatic papillary thyroid cancer patients was built from CDR3 differences across clinicopathological groups. Repertoire diversity was assessed with the Shannon index, and tumor-blood repertoire similarity with the Morisita-Horn index. TCRdb reprocessing: public reads trimmed at Q25 with fastp, clones called with MiXCR, in-frame beta chains kept. Clone size and V and J calls follow TCRdb, not the original study. The sample table shows some 20,000 clones, and about 21% are seen once. 70% to 80% of the sample rests with the top ten.

The TCR originated in a male donor with papillary thyroid cancer or a benign thyroid nodule (not recorded which). Some clones in this sample may be carry-over from other donors' samples. The chain employs TRBV19 and TRBJ2-2, with an unclear D gene assignment. Sample: blood. CDR3 region: CASSKGGSGELFF. Here is the DNA: TGTGCCAGTAGTAAGGGTGGATCCGGGGAGCTGTTTTTT.